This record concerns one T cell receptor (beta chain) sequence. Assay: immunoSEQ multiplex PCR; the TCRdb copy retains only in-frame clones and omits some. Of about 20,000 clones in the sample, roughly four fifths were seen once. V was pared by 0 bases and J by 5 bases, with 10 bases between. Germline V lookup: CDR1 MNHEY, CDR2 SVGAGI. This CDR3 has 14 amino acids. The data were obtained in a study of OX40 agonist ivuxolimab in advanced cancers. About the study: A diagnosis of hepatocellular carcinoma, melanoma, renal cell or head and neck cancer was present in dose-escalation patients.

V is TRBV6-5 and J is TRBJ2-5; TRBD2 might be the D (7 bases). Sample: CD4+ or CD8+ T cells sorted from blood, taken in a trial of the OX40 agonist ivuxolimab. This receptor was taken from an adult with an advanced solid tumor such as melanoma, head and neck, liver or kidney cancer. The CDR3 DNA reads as TGTGCCAGCAGTTACTCGGGGGGGCAGGAGACCCAGTACTTC. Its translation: CASSYSGGQETQYF.